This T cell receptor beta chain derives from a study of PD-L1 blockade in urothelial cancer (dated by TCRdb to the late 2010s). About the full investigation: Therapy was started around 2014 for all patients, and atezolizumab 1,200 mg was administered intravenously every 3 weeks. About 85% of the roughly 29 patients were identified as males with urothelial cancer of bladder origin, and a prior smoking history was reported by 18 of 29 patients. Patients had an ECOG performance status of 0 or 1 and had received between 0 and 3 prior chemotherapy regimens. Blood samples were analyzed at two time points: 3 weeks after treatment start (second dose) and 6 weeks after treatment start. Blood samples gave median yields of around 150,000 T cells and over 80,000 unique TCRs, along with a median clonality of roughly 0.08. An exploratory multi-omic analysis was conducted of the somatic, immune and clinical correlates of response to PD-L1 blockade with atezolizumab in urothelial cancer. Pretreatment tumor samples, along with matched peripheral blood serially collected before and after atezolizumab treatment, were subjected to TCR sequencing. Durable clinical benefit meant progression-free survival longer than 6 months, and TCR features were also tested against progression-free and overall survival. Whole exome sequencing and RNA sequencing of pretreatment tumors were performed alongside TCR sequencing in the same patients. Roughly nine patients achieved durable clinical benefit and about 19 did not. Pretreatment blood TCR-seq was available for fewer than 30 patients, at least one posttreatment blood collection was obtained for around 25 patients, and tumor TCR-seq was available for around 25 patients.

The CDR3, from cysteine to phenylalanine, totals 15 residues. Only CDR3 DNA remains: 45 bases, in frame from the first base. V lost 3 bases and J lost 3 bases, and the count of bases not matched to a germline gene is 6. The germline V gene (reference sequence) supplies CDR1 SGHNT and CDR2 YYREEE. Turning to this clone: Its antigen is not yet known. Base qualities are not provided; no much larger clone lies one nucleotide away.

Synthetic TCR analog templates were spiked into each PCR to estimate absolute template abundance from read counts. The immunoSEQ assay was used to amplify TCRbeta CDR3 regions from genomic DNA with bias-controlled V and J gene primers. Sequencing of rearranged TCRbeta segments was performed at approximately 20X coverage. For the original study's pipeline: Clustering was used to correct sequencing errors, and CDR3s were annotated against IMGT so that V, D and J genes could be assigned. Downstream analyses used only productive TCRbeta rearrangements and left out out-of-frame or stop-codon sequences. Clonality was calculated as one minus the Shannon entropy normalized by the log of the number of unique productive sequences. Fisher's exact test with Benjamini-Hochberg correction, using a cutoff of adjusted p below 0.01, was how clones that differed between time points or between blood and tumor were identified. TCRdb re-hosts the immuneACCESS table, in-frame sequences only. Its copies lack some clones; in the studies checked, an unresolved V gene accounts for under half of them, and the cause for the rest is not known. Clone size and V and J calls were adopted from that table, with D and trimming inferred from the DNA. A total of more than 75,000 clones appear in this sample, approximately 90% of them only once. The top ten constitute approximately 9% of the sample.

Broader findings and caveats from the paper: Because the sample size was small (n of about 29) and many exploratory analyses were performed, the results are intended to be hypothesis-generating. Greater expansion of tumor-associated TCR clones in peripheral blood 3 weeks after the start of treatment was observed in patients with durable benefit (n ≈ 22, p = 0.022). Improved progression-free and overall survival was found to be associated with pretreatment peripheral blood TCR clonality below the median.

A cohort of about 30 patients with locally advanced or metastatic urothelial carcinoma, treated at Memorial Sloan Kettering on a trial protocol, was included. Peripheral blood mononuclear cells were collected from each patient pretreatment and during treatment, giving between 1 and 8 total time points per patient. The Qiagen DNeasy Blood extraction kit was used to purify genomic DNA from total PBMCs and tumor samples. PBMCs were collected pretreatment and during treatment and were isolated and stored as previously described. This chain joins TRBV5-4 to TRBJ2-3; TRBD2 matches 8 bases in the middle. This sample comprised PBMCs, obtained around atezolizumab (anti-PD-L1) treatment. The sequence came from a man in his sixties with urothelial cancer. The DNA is TGTGCCAGCAGCTCCCCGGGACTAGAAACAGATACGCAGTATTTT. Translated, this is CASSSPGLETDTQYF.